This entry lists 23 T cell receptor beta chains sequenced from one sample in a study of CD8 T cells in ankylosing spondylitis. Overall study results and limits: A TCR beta motif of eight or nine highly homologous variants seemed to mark ankylosing spondylitis blood.

These receptors lack a known antigen. From the 5' RACE reads, TCRdb called clonotypes with MiXCR, one entry per CDR3 protein. The data show 700,000 to 1,000,000 distinct CDR3 sequences, roughly 12% seen once. Input material: blood, either unsorted or a sorted T cell fraction (not recorded which). Receptors were obtained from a male donor with ankylosing spondylitis.

This clonotype has more than one count but fewer than ten. J is TRBJ2-5 and V is TRBV4-2; TRBD2 aligns across 11 bases. V trimming: 0 bases; J trimming: 5 bases; junction bases outside the gene matches: 5. CDR3 size: 16 residues. Looked up from germline, CDR1 is LGHNA and CDR2 is YNFKEQ. The CDR3 sequence is CASSQENSGRGETQYF. The CDR3 DNA reads TGTGCCAGCAGCCAAGAGAATAGCGGGAGGGGGGAGACCCAGTACTTC.

This clonotype was seen many times. This chain uses TRBV4-3 with TRBJ1-1; TRBD1 agrees at 7 bases. V gave up 0 bases and J gave up 11 bases; unmatched junction bases: 6. The CDR3 has 13 residues. Germline CDR1 is LGHNA and CDR2 is YSLEER. CDR3 amino acids: CASSQDRGLGAFF. CDR3 DNA sequence: TGCGCCAGCAGCCAAGATAGGGGGCTGGGCGCTTTCTTT.

Many counts were recorded for this clonotype. This chain uses TRBV12-3 or TRBV12-4 with TRBJ1-1, with D unresolved. V lost 7 bases, J lost 4 bases, and 16 bases lay in between. The CDR3 spans 14 residues. The CDR3 protein is CASTPLGGFTEAFF. The CDR3 DNA reads as TGTGCCAGCACCCCTTTGGGAGGGTTCACTGAAGCTTTCTTT.

This chain joins TRBV6-5 and TRBJ1-1; possible D gene TRBD1, 5 bases. Trimming left V 8 bases short and J 3 bases short, with 10 bases between. The CDR3 contains 12 residues. The germline V gene has CDR1 MNHEY and CDR2 SVGAGI. CDR3 DNA: TGTGCCAGCGGGGCCGAACACACTGAAGCTTTCTTT. Amino acids: CASGAEHTEAFF.

This clonotype has a count of ten or more. The J gene is TRBJ1-6, the V gene TRBV6-1; 10 bases fit TRBD1. The CDR3 runs 15 residues. V trimming: 5 bases; J trimming: 8 bases; junction bases outside the gene matches: 6. From germline, CDR1 is MNHNS and CDR2 SASEGT. CDR3 nucleotide sequence: TGTGCCAGCAGTCGAACCGGGACAGGGGATTCACCCCTCCACTTT. Its protein is CASSRTGTGDSPLHF.

This clonotype was picked up a small number of times. The rearrangement links TRBV28 to TRBJ2-7; D is ambiguous. This CDR3 has 14 amino acids. Germline CDR1 MDHEN, CDR2 SYDVKM. Trimming shortened V by 3 bases and J by 3 bases, and 12 bases separated the two germline ends. The DNA of the CDR3 is TGTGCCAGCAGTTTTCGGCAGGTTAGCTACGAGCAGTACTTC. Protein: CASSFRQVSYEQYF. The entire variable domain, with the rest obtained from reference TRBV28 and TRBJ2-7, is as follows: DVKVTQSSRYLVKRTGEKVFLECVQDMDHENMFWYRQDPGLGLRLIYFSYDVKMKEKGDIPEGYSVSREKKERFSLILESASTNQTSMYLCASSFRQVSYEQYFGPGTRLTVT.

This clonotype was seen more than once but under ten times. The chain has TRBV9 and TRBJ2-1, with 9 bases identical to TRBD1. The CDR3 runs to 16 residues. Germline loops: CDR1 SGDLS, CDR2 YYNGEE. The J segment lost 4 bases and the V segment lost 3 bases, leaving 8 bases of the junction unmatched. This CDR3 is CASSEGPGQGYNEQFF. Written as DNA, the CDR3 is TGTGCCAGCAGCGAGGGGCCGGGACAGGGATACAATGAGCAGTTCTTC.

This clonotype was observed at least ten times. This chain connects TRBV20-1 to TRBJ1-1; D is undetermined. Trimming removed 5 bases from V and 6 bases from J, with 13 bases in between. The CDR3 totals 12 residues. From germline, CDR1 is DFQATT and CDR2 SNEGSKA (reference sequence). CDR3 residues: CSADSGIAEAFF. The CDR3 DNA sequence: TGCAGTGCTGACTCGGGGATTGCTGAAGCTTTCTTT.

In its sample, this clonotype was seen a few times. The chain carries TRBV5-6 and TRBJ2-1; unclear D gene. The germline gives CDR1 SGHDT, CDR2 YYEEEE. The CDR3 is 17 residues long. The germline V and J ends were trimmed by 4 bases and 0 bases, with 17 bases remaining between them. The CDR3: CASSGIVLSSSYNEQFF. CDR3 nucleotides: TGTGCCAGCAGCGGGATCGTATTATCGAGCTCCTACAATGAGCAGTTCTTC.

This clonotype was observed many times. This sequence joins TRBV20-1 and TRBJ2-5; 9 nucleotides agree with TRBD2. The CDR3 has 13 amino acids. Germline V gene lookup returns CDR1 DFQATT and CDR2 SNEGSKA (reference sequence). The CDR3 is CGYAGGPRETQYF. The CDR3 DNA sequence: TGCGGTTACGCGGGAGGGCCGCGGGAGACCCAGTACTTC.

At least ten counts were recorded for this clonotype. The genes are TRBV7-3 and TRBJ1-1; the D gene is possibly TRBD1 (6 bases). This CDR3 is built from 13 residues. Germline CDR1 SGHTA, CDR2 FQGTGA. Trimming took 8 bases from V and 1 from J, leaving 11 bases between them. CDR3 in amino acids: CASALQGNTEAFF. In DNA form, the CDR3 reads TGTGCCAGCGCTTTACAGGGGAACACTGAAGCTTTCTTT.

V gene TRBV25-1 combines with J gene TRBJ2-5; D possibly matches TRBD1 or TRBD2 (5 bases each). The germline V gene has CDR1 MGHDK and CDR2 SYGVNS. V gave up 5 bases and J gave up 1 base, with 17 bases separating them. The CDR3 has 16 residues. The DNA of the CDR3 is TGTGCCAGCAGTAGTCTCCGGGGCCCCGTCCAAGAGACCCAGTACTTC. Amino acids: CASSSLRGPVQETQYF.

With respect to this clonotype: Germline is not matched at one junction end, which may reflect a read error. The V gene is TRBV3-1, the J gene TRBJ2-7, with TRBD1 matching 9 bases. The CDR3 totals 18 residues. Germline V lookup: CDR1 LGHDT, CDR2 YNNKEL (reference sequence). CDR3 sequence (DNA): TGTGCCCGCAGTCCCGGGACAGGGATACAGAGGGTGATCTACGAGCAGTACTTC. Amino acid sequence: CARSPGTGIQRVIYEQYF.

This clonotype was found a few times. CDR3 bases: TGTGCCAGCAGACGGACTTACCAAGAGACCCAGTACTTC. Residues: CASRRTYQETQYF. The chain links TRBV2 to TRBJ2-5; maybe TRBD2 (5 bases). Trimming shortened V by 6 bases and J by 0 bases, and 8 bases separated the two germline ends. Looked up from germline, CDR1 is SNHLY and CDR2 is FYNNEI. The CDR3 runs 13 residues.

V gene TRBV4-3 combines with J gene TRBJ2-1, with 9 bases matching TRBD2. Germline V lookup: CDR1 LGHNA, CDR2 YSLEER. CDR3 size: 18 residues. The J segment lost 0 bases and the V segment lost 1 base, leaving 7 bases of the junction unmatched. The DNA for the CDR3 is TGCGCCAGCAGCCAAGTGGGCGGGGGGGCGTACTCCTACAATGAGCAGTTCTTC. This translates into CASSQVGGGAYSYNEQFF.

The chain is built from TRBV6-1 and TRBJ2-7; D unclear. V was cut by 3 bases and J by 2 bases, with 11 bases left in between. Germline V gives CDR1 MNHNS, CDR2 SASEGT. The CDR3 totals 14 residues. CDR3 bases: TGTGCCAGCAGTGATCTGGGGATTGCCTACGAGCAGTACTTC. It specifies CASSDLGIAYEQYF.

This clonotype has just a few counts. This rearrangement joins TRBV20-1 to TRBJ1-1; D might be TRBD1 (6 bases). Trimming removed 3 bases from V and 1 base from J, with 12 bases in between. The CDR3 is made up of 14 amino acids. Germline CDR1 and CDR2: DFQATT and SNEGSKA (reference sequence). The CDR3, as DNA: TGCAGTGCTAGGCCGGGACACCGGAACACTGAAGCTTTCTTT. The encoded protein is CSARPGHRNTEAFF.

V gene TRBV20-1 combines with J gene TRBJ2-3, with TRBD2 matching over 7 bases. CDR1 and CDR2 (germline): DFQATT, SNEGSKA (reference sequence). Unmatched junction bases numbered 5, after V lost 2 bases and J lost 0 bases. The CDR3 contains 15 residues. CDR3 loop: CSARWRGTSTDTQYF. The CDR3 DNA is TGCAGTGCTAGATGGCGGGGGACTAGCACAGATACGCAGTATTTT.

Only a few counts were recorded for this clonotype. The chain employs TRBV27 and TRBJ1-5; TRBD1 matches at 7 bases. This CDR3 region has 14 residues. The V gene's germline CDR1 is MNHEY and CDR2 SMNVEV (reference sequence). V gave up 8 bases and J gave up 7 bases; unmatched junction bases: 11. DNA of the CDR3: TGTGCCAGCGCCAACGACAGGGTTGACCAGCCCCAGCATTTT. It is translated as CASANDRVDQPQHF.

The chain has TRBV7-2 and TRBJ1-5; D ambiguous. This CDR3 contains 14 residues. Trimming removed 1 base from V and 3 bases from J, with 7 bases in between. The germline V gene has CDR1 SGHTA and CDR2 FQGNSA. The CDR3 spells CASSLVTYNQPQHF. The CDR3 DNA reads TGTGCCAGCAGCTTAGTTACTTACAATCAGCCCCAGCATTTT.

This clonotype has at least ten counts. The rearrangement joins TRBV7-9 to TRBJ1-1, with 9 bases fitting TRBD1. The CDR3 runs to 16 residues. Germline values: CDR1 SEHNR, CDR2 FQNEAQ (reference sequence). V lost 6 bases, J lost 1 base, and 9 bases stayed unmatched. CDR3 protein: CASSPRDREENTEAFF. CDR3 nucleotide sequence: TGTGCCAGCAGTCCCCGGGACAGGGAGGAGAACACTGAAGCTTTCTTT.

This clonotype was counted a few times. This rearrangement joins TRBV18 to TRBJ1-1; TRBD1 is a possible D gene (6 bases). Germline V gene sequence: CDR1 KGHSH, CDR2 LQKENI. Trimming took 6 bases from V and 0 from J, leaving 17 bases between them. This CDR3 has 16 residues. The CDR3 nucleotides read TGTGCCAGCTCGGGGGCTTGGGGGAACATGAACACTGAAGCTTTCTTT. Translated: CASSGAWGNMNTEAFF.

This clonotype turned up a few times. V and J are TRBV12-3 or TRBV12-4 and TRBJ2-7, with 7 bases identical to TRBD2. The V and J ends lost 3 bases and 1 base, in that order; junction bases with no gene match: 6. The CDR3 is made up of 15 amino acids. In DNA, the CDR3 is TGTGCCAGCAGTTTTCGGGGGGTTGGGTCCTACGAGCAGTACTTC. Translating gives CASSFRGVGSYEQYF.